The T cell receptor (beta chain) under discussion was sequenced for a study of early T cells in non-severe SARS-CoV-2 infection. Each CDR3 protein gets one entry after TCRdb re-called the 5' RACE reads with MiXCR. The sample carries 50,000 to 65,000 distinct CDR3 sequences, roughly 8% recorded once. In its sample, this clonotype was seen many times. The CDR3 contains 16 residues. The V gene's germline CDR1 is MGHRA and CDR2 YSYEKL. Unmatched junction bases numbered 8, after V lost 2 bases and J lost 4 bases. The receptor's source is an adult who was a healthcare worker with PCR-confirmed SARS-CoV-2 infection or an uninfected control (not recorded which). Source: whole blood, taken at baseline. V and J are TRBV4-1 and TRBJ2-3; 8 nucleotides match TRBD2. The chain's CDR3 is CASSQKAGVLADTQYF. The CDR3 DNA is TGCGCCAGCAGCCAAAAAGCGGGAGTCTTGGCAGATACGCAGTATTTT.